This T cell receptor beta chain derives from a study of T-cell memory formation after mild COVID-19. Study-level background: TCR clusters showed largely donor specificity.

Of note for this clonotype: Its specificity is not known.

5'RACE, which relied on constant-segment primers, yielded TCR alpha and TCR beta cDNA libraries carrying sample barcodes and UMIs. TCRdb reprocessed the 5' RACE reads via MiXCR and lists one record per CDR3 protein. The table has about 350,000 distinct CDR3 sequences, about an eighth seen once. Study conclusions and caveats: Memory cells collected pre-infection included some clones that later responded, suggesting cross-reactive memory joined. Among clones contracting day 15 to 85, CD4/CD8 was balanced, whereas later expanders leaned CD4+.

V shed 3 bases and J shed 3 bases, with 16 bases lying between them. The germline V gene has CDR1 SGDLS and CDR2 YYNGEE. This CDR3 contains 15 residues. This chain joins TRBV9 and TRBJ2-7, with D hard to call. The clonotype comes from a young man who had mild COVID-19 (a few samples of this study predate the infection). Cell type and time point are not known. Sequenced input: PBMCs or a T cell subset sorted from them (not recorded which). CDR3 nucleotide sequence: TGTGCCAGCAGCGAGCAGCCACAACCTCTCTACGAGCAGTACTTC. Residues: CASSEQPQPLYEQYF. The entire variable domain, with the rest obtained from reference TRBV9 and TRBJ2-7, is as follows: DSGVTQTPKHLITATGQRVTLRCSPRSGDLSVYWYQQSLDQGLQFLIQYYNGEERAKGNILERFSAQQFPDLHSELNLSSLELGDSALYFCASSEQPQPLYEQYFGPGTRLTVT.